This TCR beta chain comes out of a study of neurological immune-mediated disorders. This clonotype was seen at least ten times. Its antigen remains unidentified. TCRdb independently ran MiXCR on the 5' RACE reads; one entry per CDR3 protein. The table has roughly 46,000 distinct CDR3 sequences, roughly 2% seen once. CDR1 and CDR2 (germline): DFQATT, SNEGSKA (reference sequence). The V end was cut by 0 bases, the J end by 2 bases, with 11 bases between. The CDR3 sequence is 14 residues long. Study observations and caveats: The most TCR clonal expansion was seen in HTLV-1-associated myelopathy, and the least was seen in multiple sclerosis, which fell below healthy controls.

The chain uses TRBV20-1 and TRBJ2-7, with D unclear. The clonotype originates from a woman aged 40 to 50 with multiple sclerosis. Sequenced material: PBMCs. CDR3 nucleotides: TGCAGTGCTAGAGATCCCAGGACCCCCTACGAGCAGTACTTC. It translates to CSARDPRTPYEQYF.